These 10 T cell receptor beta chains share one sample of origin, sequenced in a study of T cell repertoires in ileal Crohn's disease. Repertoires were generated with immunoSEQ multiplex PCR, while TCRdb's copy carries only in-frame clones and drops some. In the table there are some 16,000 clones, 85% to 95% of which are singletons. Sequencing used ileal tissue. All receptors derive from an adult with Crohn's disease.

This chain connects TRBV2 to TRBJ2-5, with D maybe TRBD1 (7 bases). The germline V and J ends were trimmed by 6 bases and 5 bases, with 10 bases remaining between them. Germline CDR1 and CDR2: SNHLY and FYNNEI. The CDR3 sequence is 12 residues long. The CDR3 bases are TGTGCCAGCAGCAGGGGGGTGGAGACCCAGTACTTC. Translating gives CASSRGVETQYF.

DNA for the CDR3: TGTGCCAGCCGTTGGACAGATAATTCACCCCTCCACTTT. Amino acids: CASRWTDNSPLHF. The chain couples TRBV7-8 to TRBJ1-6, with D possibly being TRBD1 (6 bases). From germline, CDR1 is SGHVS and CDR2 FQNEAQ. Deletions cut 8 bases from V and 5 bases from J, with 10 bases between. The CDR3 has 13 amino acids.

CDR3 amino acids: CASSFGQTYEQYF. The CDR3 nucleotides are TGTGCCAGCAGCTTCGGACAGACCTACGAGCAGTACTTC. V and J are TRBV7-3 and TRBJ2-7, with D perhaps matching TRBD1 (6 bases). The length of the CDR3 is 13 residues. Germline-derived CDR1 and CDR2 are SGHTA and FQGTGA. Trimming pared 3 bases from V and 2 bases from J, leaving 8 bases between.

The rearrangement joins TRBV5-4 to TRBJ2-7, with 8 bases aligning to TRBD2. Germline-derived CDR1 and CDR2 are SGHNT and YYREEE (reference sequence). There are 15 residues in the CDR3. With 2 bases clipped from V and 0 bases from J, the junction kept 4 bases outside the gene matches. CDR3 sequence reads: CASSLSGGNSYEQYF. In DNA, the CDR3 is TGTGCCAGCAGCTTAAGCGGGGGTAACTCCTACGAGCAGTACTTC.

This clone has only one observation. The genes are TRBV6-6 and TRBJ2-1, with 11 bases fitting TRBD2. The germline CDR1 and CDR2 sequences are MNHNY and SVGAGI (reference sequence). V shed 2 bases, J shed 8 bases, and the junction held 8 bases outside the gene matches. This CDR3 is built from 16 residues. DNA for the CDR3: TGTGCCAGCAGTTACGATAGCGGGGGGGCTCGCGATGAGCAGTTCTTC. Translation gives CASSYDSGGARDEQFF.

V is TRBV27 and J is TRBJ2-3, with TRBD2 matching over 8 bases. The V and J ends lost 2 bases and 7 bases, in that order; junction bases with no gene match: 8. Germline V gives CDR1 MNHEY, CDR2 SMNVEV (reference sequence). This CDR3 spans 15 amino acids. CDR3 sequence (DNA): TGTGCCAGCAGTTTAGTCGGACTAGCCTCCCATACGCAGTATTTT. Encoded protein: CASSLVGLASHTQYF.

The chain couples TRBV19 to TRBJ1-2, with D possibly matching TRBD1 (5 bases). CDR3 length equals 16 residues. V lost 4 bases, J lost 4 bases, and 19 bases lay in between. Germline values: CDR1 LNHDA, CDR2 SQIVND (reference sequence). For the CDR3, the DNA is TGTGCCAGTAGTACCGCTCTTCAGGGAATAGGCTATGGCTACACCTTC. Translating it yields CASSTALQGIGYGYTF.

The chain links TRBV2 to TRBJ1-5; TRBD1 matches 10 bases. CDR1 and CDR2 from the germline V gene are SNHLY and FYNNEI. The CDR3 contains 14 residues. The V gene end was trimmed by 6 bases and the J gene end by 3 bases; junction bases not matched to a gene: 2. CDR3 in DNA: TGTGCCAGCAGCGGGACAGGGGACAATCAGCCCCAGCATTTT. Translated, it gives CASSGTGDNQPQHF.

The gene calls are TRBV11-2 and TRBJ1-2; 8 bases agree with TRBD1. The germline gives CDR1 SGHAT, CDR2 FQNNGV. This CDR3 has 15 amino acids. The V and J ends lost 2 bases and 4 bases, in that order; junction bases with no gene match: 6. CDR3 sequence: CASSLQGAFSYGYTF. CDR3 DNA sequence: TGTGCCAGCAGCTTACAGGGGGCGTTTAGCTATGGCTACACCTTC.

J is TRBJ1-4 and V is TRBV5-1; D may be TRBD1 (5 bases). V lost 1 base, J lost 5 bases, and 18 bases lay in between. CDR1 is SGHRS and CDR2 is YFSETQ in the germline V gene. CDR3 length equals 17 residues. The CDR3 DNA follows: TGCGCCAGCAGCTTGAGCGGCGGGGCCCAAAGAAATGAAAAACTGTTTTTT. Translation: CASSLSGGAQRNEKLFF. Filled out from reference TRBV5-1 and TRBJ1-4, the complete variable domain reads KAGVTQTPRYLIKTRGQQVTLSCSPISGHRSVSWYQQTPGQGLQFLFEYFSETQRNKGNFPGRFSGRQFSNSRSEMNVSTLELGDSALYLCASSLSGGAQRNEKLFFGSGTQLSVL.